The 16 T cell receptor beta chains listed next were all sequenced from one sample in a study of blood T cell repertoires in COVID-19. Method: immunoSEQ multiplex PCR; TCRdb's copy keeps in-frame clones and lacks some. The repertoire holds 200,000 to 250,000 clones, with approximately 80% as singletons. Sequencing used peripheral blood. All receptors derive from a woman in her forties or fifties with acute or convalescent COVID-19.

The CDR3 here is CASSLDPRGGNTIYF. As DNA, the CDR3 is TGCGCCAGCAGCCTAGACCCCCGTGGAGGAAACACCATATATTTT. This chain joins TRBV5-1 and TRBJ1-3; D is undetermined. The CDR3 extends over 15 amino acids. Trimming removed 4 bases from V and 4 bases from J, with 15 bases in between. Germline V gives CDR1 SGHRS, CDR2 YFSETQ.

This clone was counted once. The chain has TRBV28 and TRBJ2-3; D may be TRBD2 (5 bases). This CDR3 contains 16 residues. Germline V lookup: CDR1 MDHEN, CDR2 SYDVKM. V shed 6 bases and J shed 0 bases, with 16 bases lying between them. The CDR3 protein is CASRQPGTPSTDTQYF. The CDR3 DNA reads TGTGCCAGCAGACAACCGGGAACTCCTAGCACAGATACGCAGTATTTT. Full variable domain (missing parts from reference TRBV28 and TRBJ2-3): DVKVTQSSRYLVKRTGEKVFLECVQDMDHENMFWYRQDPGLGLRLIYFSYDVKMKEKGDIPEGYSVSREKKERFSLILESASTNQTSMYLCASRQPGTPSTDTQYFGPGTRLTVL.

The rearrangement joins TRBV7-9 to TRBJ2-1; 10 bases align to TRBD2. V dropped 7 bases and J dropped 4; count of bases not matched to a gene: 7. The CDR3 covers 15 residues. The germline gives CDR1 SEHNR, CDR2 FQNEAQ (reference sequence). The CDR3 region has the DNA TGTGCCAGCACCCTAGGACTAGCGGAATACAATGAGCAGTTCTTC. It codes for CASTLGLAEYNEQFF. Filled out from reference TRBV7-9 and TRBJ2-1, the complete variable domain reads DTGVSQNPRHKITKRGQNVTFRCDPISEHNRLYWYRQTLGQGPEFLTYFQNEAQLEKSRLLSDRFSAERPKGSFSTLEIQRTEQGDSAMYLCASTLGLAEYNEQFFGPGTRLTVL.

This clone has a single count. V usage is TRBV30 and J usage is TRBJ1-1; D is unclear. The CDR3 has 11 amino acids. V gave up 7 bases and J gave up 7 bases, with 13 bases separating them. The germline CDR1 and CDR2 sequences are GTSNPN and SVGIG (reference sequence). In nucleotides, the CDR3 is TGTGCCTCCTCCCTCGTTGTTGAAGCTTTCTTT. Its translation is CASSLVVEAFF.

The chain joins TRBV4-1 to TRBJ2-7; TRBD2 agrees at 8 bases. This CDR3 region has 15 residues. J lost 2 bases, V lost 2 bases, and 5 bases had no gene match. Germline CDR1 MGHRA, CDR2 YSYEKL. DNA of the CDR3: TGCGCCAGCAGCCAAACAACGGGGGGGCCCTACGAGCAGTACTTC. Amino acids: CASSQTTGGPYEQYF.

The CDR3 reads CASSLVQGDDYGYTF. CDR3 coding DNA: TGTGCCAGCAGCTTAGTACAGGGGGACGACTATGGCTACACCTTC. The rearrangement joins TRBV5-5 to TRBJ1-2; 8 nucleotides line up with TRBD1. CDR1 and CDR2 (germline): SGHKS, YYEKEE (reference sequence). This CDR3 has 15 amino acids. V was clipped by 2 bases and J by 3 bases; unmatched bases: 6. Full variable domain (missing parts from reference TRBV5-5 and TRBJ1-2): DAGVTQSPTHLIKTRGQQVTLRCSPISGHKSVSWYQQVLGQGPQFIFQYYEKEERGRGNFPDRFSARQFPNYSSELNVNALLLGDSALYLCASSLVQGDDYGYTFGSGTRLTVV.

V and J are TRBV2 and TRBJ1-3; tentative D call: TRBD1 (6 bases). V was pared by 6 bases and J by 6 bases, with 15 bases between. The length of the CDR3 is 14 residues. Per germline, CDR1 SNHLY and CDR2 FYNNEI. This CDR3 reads CASRTAGAQNTIYF. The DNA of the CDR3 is TGTGCCAGCAGGACCGCAGGGGCGCAAAACACCATATATTTT.

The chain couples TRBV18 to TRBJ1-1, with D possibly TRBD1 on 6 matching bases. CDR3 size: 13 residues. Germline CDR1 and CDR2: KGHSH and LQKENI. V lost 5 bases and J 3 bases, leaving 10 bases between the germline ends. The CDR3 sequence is CASSAGEYTEAFF. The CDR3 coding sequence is TGTGCCAGCTCAGCAGGGGAGTACACTGAAGCTTTCTTT.

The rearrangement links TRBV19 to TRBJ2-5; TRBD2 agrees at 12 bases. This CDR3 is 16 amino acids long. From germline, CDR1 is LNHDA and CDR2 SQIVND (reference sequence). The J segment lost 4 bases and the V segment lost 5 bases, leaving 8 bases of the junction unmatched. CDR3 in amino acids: CASSVSWGLAGETQYF. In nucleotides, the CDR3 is TGTGCCAGTAGTGTTTCTTGGGGACTAGCGGGAGAGACCCAGTACTTC.

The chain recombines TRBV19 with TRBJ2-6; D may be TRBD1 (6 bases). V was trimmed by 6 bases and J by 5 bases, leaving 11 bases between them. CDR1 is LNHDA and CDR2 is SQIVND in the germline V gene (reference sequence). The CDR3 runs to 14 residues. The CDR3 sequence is CASRQGLRANVLTF. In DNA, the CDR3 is TGTGCCAGTAGGCAGGGGCTAAGGGCCAACGTCCTGACTTTC.

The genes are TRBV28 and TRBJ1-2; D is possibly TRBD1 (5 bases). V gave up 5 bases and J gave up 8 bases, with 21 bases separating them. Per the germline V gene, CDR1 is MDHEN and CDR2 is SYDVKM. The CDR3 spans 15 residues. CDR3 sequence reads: CASSTISGGMGGYTF. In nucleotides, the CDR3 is TGTGCCAGCAGTACTATATCCGGGGGAATGGGGGGCTACACCTTC.

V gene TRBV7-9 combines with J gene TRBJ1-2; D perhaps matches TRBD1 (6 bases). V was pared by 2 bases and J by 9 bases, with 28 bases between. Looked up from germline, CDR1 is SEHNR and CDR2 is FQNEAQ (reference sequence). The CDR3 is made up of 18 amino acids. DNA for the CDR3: TGTGCCAGCAGCTTAAATTTAGGACGAACAGGGAGCGGAAAAAGCTACACCTTC. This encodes CASSLNLGRTGSGKSYTF.

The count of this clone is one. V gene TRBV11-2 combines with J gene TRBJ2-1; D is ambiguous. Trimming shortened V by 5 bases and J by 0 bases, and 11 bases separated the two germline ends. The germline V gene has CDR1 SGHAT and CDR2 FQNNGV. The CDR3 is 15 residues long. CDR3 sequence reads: CASSLFRLSYNEQFF. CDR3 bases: TGTGCCAGCAGCCTATTCCGCCTCTCCTACAATGAGCAGTTCTTC.

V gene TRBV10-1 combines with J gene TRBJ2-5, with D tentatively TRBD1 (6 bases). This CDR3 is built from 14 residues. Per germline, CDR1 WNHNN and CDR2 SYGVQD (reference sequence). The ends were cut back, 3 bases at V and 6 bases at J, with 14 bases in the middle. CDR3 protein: CASSDGHREKTQYF. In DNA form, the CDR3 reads TGCGCCAGCAGTGATGGCCACAGGGAAAAGACCCAGTACTTC.

CDR3 bases: TGTGCCAGTAGTATAGGGACAGGGGCGAACACTGAAGCTTTCTTT. Protein product: CASSIGTGANTEAFF. The chain employs TRBV19 and TRBJ1-1; 9 bases map to TRBD1. CDR1 is LNHDA and CDR2 is SQIVND in the germline V gene (reference sequence). This CDR3 has 15 amino acids. V lost 1 base to trimming and J lost 1 base; unmatched junction nucleotides: 1.

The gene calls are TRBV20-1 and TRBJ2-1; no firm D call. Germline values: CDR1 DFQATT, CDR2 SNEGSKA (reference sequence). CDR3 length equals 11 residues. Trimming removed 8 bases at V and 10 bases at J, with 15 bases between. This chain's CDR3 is CSPSVWLEQFF. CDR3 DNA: TGCAGTCCCAGTGTGTGGCTCGAGCAGTTCTTC.